This T cell receptor (beta chain) was retrieved from a study of metastatic and nonmetastatic thyroid tumors. As for the study in general: Repertoires of blood and of tissue (tumor or nodule) from malignant and benign thyroid patients were compared.

Treatment of any kind had been given to no patient before thyroid surgery. As handled by the study authors: The study took CDR3 differences across clinicopathological groups and made a distant-metastasis classifier for papillary thyroid cancer from them. TCRdb re-called clones from the PCR reads using MiXCR. These V and J calls rely on TCRdb rather than the paper's analysis. The sample yields some 22,000 clones, over 9.5% seen once. At least ten counts were recorded for this clone. The target antigen is unknown. Overall study results and limits: Malignant thyroid tumors reportedly exceeded benign nodules significantly in TCR beta diversity, with the difference appearing in blood and tumor.

The receptor was isolated from a female donor with papillary thyroid cancer or a benign thyroid nodule (not recorded which). Some clones in this sample may be carry-over from other donors' samples. Sequences were obtained from blood.

The CDR3 DNA sequence: TGTGCCAGCAGCTCACAGGCTAACTATGGCTACACCTTC. Translated, it gives CASSSQANYGYTF. The V call is TRBV7-9, the J call TRBJ1-2; weak D call: TRBD1 (5 bases). This CDR3 has 13 amino acids. Germline assignment: CDR1 SEHNR and CDR2 FQNEAQ (reference sequence). The ends were cut back, 4 bases at V and 0 bases at J, with 6 bases in the middle.